This TCR beta chain is from a study of shared clonotypes between healthy human individuals (dated by TCRdb to about 2020). General notes on the study: The cohort included a few men and a couple of women between 18 and 49 years of age. Per donor, three plates each were used for CD4 naive and CD4 memory, two for CD8 naive, and one for CD8 memory. Blood TCR repertoires of roughly five healthy adults were deeply sequenced to estimate repertoire size and the extent of clonotype sharing between individuals. Libraries were prepared and TCR repertoires were sequenced by different laboratories using diverse techniques, in order to increase sequencing depth and limit assay-specific biases. Per donor, leukapheresis produced somewhere between about 0.85 and 10 billion PBMCs.

V is shortened by 5 bases, J by 6 bases, and the region joining them spans 10 bases. The CDR3 numbers 12 residues from cysteine through phenylalanine. CDR3 DNA only is kept here, 36 bases in frame from base 1. The germline V gene (reference sequence) gives CDR1 as SEHNR and CDR2 as FQNEAQ. Summary of the overall study and its limitations: Estimated clonotype richness was generally larger for naive than for memory subsets. Sampling was limited to blood, and TCR repertoires in tissue likely differ from TCR repertoires in blood. Rarefaction of sorted-subset datasets indicated incomplete sequencing despite the large sequencing depth. About 5% of naive CD4, approximately 3.7% of naive CD8, 2.3% of memory CD4, and 0.4% of memory CD8 clonotypes were shared across several donors. Clonotypes shared by all four sorted-subset donors showed higher generation probabilities than non-shared clonotypes. Based on pairwise subsampling, the degree of clonotype sharing among donors was expected to be affected by sequencing depth. The genetic and exposure-history diversity represented was limited by the small number of donors.

Donors were healthy HIV-negative adults with no recently reported acute infections or vaccinations. Every donor was a Caucasian adult living in Nashville, Tennessee, USA. CD4+ T cells were enriched by magnetic negative selection; naive cells were then positively selected on CD45RA, and the negative fraction formed the memory subset. Blood was collected by leukapheresis, and PBMCs were isolated by Ficoll-Histopaque density gradient centrifugation and then cryopreserved in liquid nitrogen vapor phase. Purity and quantity of every magnetically sorted T cell population were checked by analytical flow cytometry. Genomic DNA was isolated from every sorted fraction and measured by UV absorbance on a Nanodrop 2000c. Details on this clone: What this receptor recognizes is not known. No much larger clone exists at a distance of one base, and base qualities are not known.

Using the deep immunoSEQ assay, TCR CDR3 regions were amplified from genomic DNA by multiplex PCR. Genomic DNA extracted from each cell subset was distributed evenly over all wells of several immunoSEQ 96-well plates, and each plate served as one replicate. Each replicate PCR for sorted subsets received around 210 ng genomic DNA, equal to some 32,000 T cell genomes. Purified libraries were measured with a Qubit 3.0 fluorometer, size-checked on a Bioanalyzer 2100, and measured again with the KAPA Library Quantification kit. Each immunoSEQ 96-well plate was sequenced on its own single-read 150-cycle Illumina NextSeq 550 flow cell. Regarding the original processing steps: Because the immunoSEQ output held only junctional sequences and lacked quality scores, the filtering could not match the filtering applied to full-length reads. Sequences were annotated with PyIR, a Python wrapper for IgBLAST v1.9, using IMGT germline references to assign V/J genes and CDR3. Any read was removed if the V/J assignment was weak (E-value above 1e-6), the CDR3 was missing, or the read contained stop codons, out-of-frame junctions, or ambiguous translated residues. A V3J clonotype was defined by an identical inferred V gene, J gene, and CDR3 amino acid sequence. Percentage overlap between repertoires was computed as shared unique clonotypes divided by the size of the smaller repertoire. Three approaches were used to assess repertoire richness: RTK rarefaction, the Chao1 estimator, and Recon v2.1 estimates of unobserved clonotypes. Generation probabilities for all TCRbeta clonotypes obtained by the gDNA method from a handful of donors were computed using OLGA. TCRdb mirrors the immuneACCESS table, restricted to in-frame sequences. Some clones are absent from its copies; in checked studies, under half trace to an unresolved V gene, and the reason for the others is unknown. That table supplies the V and J calls and clone size; D and trimming were determined from the DNA. The sample table holds millions of clones, of which 85% to 95% were seen once. The ten largest clones capture approximately 0.13% of the sample.

This sequence was found in a man aged 18 to 35 in good health. Sample: naive CD4+ T cells sorted from blood. What the cell subset or site label conveys for this sample: CD45RA+ positively selected. The rearrangement joined TRBV7-9 to TRBJ1-1; a confident D gene designation cannot be given. The CDR3 sequence is CASSPALAEAFF. The DNA reads as follows: TGTGCCAGCAGCCCTGCGCTGGCTGAAGCTTTCTTT.